There are many counts of the clone carrying this T cell receptor beta chain. What it recognizes is unknown. One entry per CDR3 protein results from TCRdb running MiXCR on the 5' RACE reads. Of fewer than 350,000 distinct CDR3 sequences in the sample, roughly 8.2% are singletons; the top ten hold around a fifth. CDR1 MNHEY and CDR2 SVGAGI come from the germline V gene. The V and J ends lost 8 bases and 5 bases respectively, with 11 bases between them. The CDR3 extends over 12 amino acids. This sample is drawn from a study of T-cell memory formation after mild COVID-19. Study-level results: Clones that shrank (day 15 to 85) were balanced CD4/CD8, whereas later expanders leaned CD4+.

The clonotype originates from a man younger than 30 who had mild COVID-19 (a few samples of this study predate the infection). Cell type and time point are not known. The sequencing sample was made of PBMCs or a T cell subset sorted from them (not recorded which). J is TRBJ2-3 and V is TRBV6-5; unclear D gene. CDR3 nucleotides: TGTGCCAGCGTTTCCAGTGGAGATACGCAGTATTTT. Translated, it gives CASVSSGDTQYF.